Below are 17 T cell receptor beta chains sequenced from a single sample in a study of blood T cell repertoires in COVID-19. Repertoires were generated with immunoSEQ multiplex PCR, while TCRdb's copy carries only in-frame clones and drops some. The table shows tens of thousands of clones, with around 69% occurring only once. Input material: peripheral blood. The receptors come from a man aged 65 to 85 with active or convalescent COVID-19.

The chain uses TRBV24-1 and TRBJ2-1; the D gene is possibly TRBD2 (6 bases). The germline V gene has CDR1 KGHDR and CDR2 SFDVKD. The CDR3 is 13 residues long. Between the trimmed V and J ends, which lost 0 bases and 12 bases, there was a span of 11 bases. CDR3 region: CATSDLVSAGQFF. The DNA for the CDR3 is TGTGCCACCAGTGATTTGGTGTCAGCGGGGCAGTTCTTC.

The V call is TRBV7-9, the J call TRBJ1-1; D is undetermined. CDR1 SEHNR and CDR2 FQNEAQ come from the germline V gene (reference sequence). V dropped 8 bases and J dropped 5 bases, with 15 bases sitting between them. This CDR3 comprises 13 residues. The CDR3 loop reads CASVQAFGTEAFF. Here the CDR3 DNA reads TGTGCCAGCGTTCAGGCGTTCGGAACTGAAGCTTTCTTT.

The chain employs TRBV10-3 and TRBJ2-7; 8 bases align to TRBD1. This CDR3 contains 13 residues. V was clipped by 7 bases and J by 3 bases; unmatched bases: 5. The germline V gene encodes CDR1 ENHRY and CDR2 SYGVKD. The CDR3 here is CAIKDRELYEQYF. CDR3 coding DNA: TGTGCCATCAAGGACAGGGAACTCTACGAGCAGTACTTC.

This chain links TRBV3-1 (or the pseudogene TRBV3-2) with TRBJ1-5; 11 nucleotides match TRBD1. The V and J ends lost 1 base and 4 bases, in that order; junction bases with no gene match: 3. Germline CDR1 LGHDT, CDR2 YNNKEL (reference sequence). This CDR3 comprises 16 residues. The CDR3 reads CASSQGTGGSNQPQHF. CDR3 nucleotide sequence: TGTGCCAGCAGCCAAGGGACAGGGGGCAGTAATCAGCCCCAGCATTTT.

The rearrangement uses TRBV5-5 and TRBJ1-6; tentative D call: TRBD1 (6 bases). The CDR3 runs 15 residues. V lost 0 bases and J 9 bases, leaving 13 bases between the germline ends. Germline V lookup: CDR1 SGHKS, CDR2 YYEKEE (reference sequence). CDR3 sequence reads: CASSLGGQGLSPLHF. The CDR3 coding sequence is TGTGCCAGCAGCTTGGGGGGACAAGGGCTTTCACCCCTCCACTTT.

The CDR3: CASSPRDRGNTIYF. Written as DNA, the CDR3 is TGTGCCAGCTCACCACGAGACAGGGGTAACACCATATATTTT. This chain connects TRBV18 to TRBJ1-3, with 8 bases fitting TRBD1. V gave up 1 base and J gave up 7 bases; unmatched junction bases: 3. CDR3 length: 14 amino acids. Germline loops: CDR1 KGHSH, CDR2 LQKENI.

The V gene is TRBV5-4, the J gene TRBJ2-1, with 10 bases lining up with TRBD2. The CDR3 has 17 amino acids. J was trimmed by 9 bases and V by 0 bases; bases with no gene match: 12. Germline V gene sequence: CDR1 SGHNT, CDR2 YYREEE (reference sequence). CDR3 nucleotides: TGTGCCAGCAGCTTGGCCGTTCAAGCGGGGGGGCCGCTTGAGCAGTTCTTC. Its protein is CASSLAVQAGGPLEQFF.

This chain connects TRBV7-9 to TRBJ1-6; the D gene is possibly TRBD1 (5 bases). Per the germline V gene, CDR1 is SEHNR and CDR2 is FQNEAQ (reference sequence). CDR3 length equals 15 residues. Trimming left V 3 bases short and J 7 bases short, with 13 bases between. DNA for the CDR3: TGTGCCAGCAGCTTGGGGCATTCAGGCAATTCACCCCTCCACTTT. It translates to CASSLGHSGNSPLHF. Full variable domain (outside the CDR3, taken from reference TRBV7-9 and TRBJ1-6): DTGVSQNPRHKITKRGQNVTFRCDPISEHNRLYWYRQTLGQGPEFLTYFQNEAQLEKSRLLSDRFSAERPKGSFSTLEIQRTEQGDSAMYLCASSLGHSGNSPLHFGNGTRLTVT.

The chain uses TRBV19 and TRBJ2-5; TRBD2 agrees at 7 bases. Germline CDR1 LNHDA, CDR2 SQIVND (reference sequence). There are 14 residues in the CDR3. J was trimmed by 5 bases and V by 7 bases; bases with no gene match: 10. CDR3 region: CASTLSPGGETQYF. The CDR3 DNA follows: TGTGCCAGTACTCTCTCTCCCGGGGGGGAGACCCAGTACTTC.

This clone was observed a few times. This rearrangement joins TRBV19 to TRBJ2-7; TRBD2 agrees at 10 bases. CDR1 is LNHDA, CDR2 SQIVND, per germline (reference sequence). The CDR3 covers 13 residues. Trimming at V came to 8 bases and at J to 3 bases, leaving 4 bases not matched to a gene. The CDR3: CASRASGGYEQYF. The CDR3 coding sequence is TGTGCCAGTCGGGCTAGCGGGGGCTACGAGCAGTACTTC.

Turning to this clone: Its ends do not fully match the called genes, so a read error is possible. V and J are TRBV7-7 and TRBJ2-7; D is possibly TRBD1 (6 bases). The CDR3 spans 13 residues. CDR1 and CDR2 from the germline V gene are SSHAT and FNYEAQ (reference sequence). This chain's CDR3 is CASSLDGGGEQYF. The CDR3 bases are TGTGCTAGCAGCTTAGATGGGGGCGGCGAGCAGTACTTC.

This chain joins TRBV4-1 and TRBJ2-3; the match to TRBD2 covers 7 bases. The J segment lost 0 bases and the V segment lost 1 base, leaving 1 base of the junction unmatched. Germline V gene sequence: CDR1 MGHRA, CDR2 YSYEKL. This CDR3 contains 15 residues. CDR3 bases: TGCGCCAGCAGCCAAGGGGGGGGAAGCACAGATACGCAGTATTTT. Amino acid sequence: CASSQGGGSTDTQYF.

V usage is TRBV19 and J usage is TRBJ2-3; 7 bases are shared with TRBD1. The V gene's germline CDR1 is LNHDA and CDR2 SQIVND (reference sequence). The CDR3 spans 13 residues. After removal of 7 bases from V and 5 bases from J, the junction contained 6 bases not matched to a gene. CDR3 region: CASTDRIGDTQYF. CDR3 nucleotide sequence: TGTGCCAGTACGGACAGGATTGGAGATACGCAGTATTTT.

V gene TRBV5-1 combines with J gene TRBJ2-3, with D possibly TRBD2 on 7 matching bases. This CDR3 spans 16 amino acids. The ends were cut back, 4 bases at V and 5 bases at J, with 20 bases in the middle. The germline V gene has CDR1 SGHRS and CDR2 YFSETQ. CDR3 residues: CASSPAVRGAVDTQYF. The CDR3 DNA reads TGCGCCAGCAGCCCGGCGGTCCGGGGGGCCGTAGATACGCAGTATTTT. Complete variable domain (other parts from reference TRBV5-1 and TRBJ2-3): KAGVTQTPRYLIKTRGQQVTLSCSPISGHRSVSWYQQTPGQGLQFLFEYFSETQRNKGNFPGRFSGRQFSNSRSEMNVSTLELGDSALYLCASSPAVRGAVDTQYFGPGTRLTVL.

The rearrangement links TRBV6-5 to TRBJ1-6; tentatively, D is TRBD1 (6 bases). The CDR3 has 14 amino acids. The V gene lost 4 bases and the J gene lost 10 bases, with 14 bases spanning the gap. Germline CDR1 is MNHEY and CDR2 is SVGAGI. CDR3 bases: TGTGCCAGCAGTTGGCACAGGGTGGGATCACCCCTCCACTTT. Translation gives CASSWHRVGSPLHF.

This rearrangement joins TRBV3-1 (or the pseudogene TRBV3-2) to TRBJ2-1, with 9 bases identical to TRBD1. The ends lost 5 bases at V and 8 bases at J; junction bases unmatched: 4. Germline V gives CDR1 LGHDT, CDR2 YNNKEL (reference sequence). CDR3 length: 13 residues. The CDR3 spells CASSYYRGHEQFF. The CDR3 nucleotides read TGTGCCAGCAGCTATTACAGGGGGCATGAGCAGTTCTTC.

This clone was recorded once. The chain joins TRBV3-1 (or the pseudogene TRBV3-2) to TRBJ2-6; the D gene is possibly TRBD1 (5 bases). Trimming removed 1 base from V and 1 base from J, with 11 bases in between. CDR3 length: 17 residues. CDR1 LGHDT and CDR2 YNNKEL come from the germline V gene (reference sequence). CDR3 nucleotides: TGTGCCAGCAGCCAAGGGGCAGGGTGGTCTGGGGCCAACGTCCTGACTTTC. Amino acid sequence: CASSQGAGWSGANVLTF.